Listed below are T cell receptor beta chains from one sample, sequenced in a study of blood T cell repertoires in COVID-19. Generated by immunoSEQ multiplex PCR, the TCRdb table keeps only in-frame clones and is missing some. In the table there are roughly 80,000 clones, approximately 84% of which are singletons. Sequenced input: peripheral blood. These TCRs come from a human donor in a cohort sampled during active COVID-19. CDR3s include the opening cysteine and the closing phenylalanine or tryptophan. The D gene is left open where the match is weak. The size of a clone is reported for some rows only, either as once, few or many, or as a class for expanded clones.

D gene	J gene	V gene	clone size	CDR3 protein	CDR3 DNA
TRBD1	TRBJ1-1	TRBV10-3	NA	CATLTGMNTEAFF	TGTGCCACCCTGACAGGGATGAACACTGAAGCTTTCTTT
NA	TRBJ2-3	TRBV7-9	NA	CASSSSGADTQYF	TGTGCCAGCAGCTCATCAGGGGCAGATACGCAGTATTTT
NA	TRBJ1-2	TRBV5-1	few	CASSLGRFERDTF	TGCGCCAGCAGCTTGGGGAGGTTTGAGAGGGACACCTTC
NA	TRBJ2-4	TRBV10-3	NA	CAISEFGERSKNIQYF	TGTGCCATCAGTGAGTTCGGGGAACGGAGCAAAAACATTCAGTACTTC
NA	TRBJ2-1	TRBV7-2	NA	CASTISGGITSYEQFF	TGTGCCAGCACCATAAGTGGCGGAATAACGTCCTATGAGCAGTTCTTC
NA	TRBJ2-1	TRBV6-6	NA	CASSYSLSSLKYEQFF	TGTGCCAGCAGTTACTCTCTGTCTAGCCTGAAGTATGAGCAGTTCTTC
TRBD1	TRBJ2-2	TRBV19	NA	CASSMKQGAGTGELFF	TGTGCCAGTAGTATGAAACAGGGGGCAGGTACCGGGGAGCTGTTTTTT
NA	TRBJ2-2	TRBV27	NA	CASRDIGSGELFF	TGTGCCAGCCGGGACATAGGGTCCGGGGAGCTGTTTTTT
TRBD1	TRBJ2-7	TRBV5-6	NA	CASSRERGRPYEQYF	TGTGCCAGCAGCAGGGAGAGGGGGCGCCCCTACGAGCAGTACTTC
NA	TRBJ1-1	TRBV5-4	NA	CASSPVNRDGTEAFF	TGTGCCAGCAGCCCGGTTAACAGGGACGGCACTGAAGCTTTCTTT
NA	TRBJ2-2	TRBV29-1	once	CSGEENTGELFF	TGCAGCGGGGAGGAGAACACCGGGGAGCTGTTTTTT
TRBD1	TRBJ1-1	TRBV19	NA	CASSKEGARTEAFF	TGTGCCAGTAGTAAGGAGGGGGCGAGGACTGAAGCTTTCTTT
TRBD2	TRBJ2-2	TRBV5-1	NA	CASSELAGGNTGELFF	TGCGCCAGCAGCGAACTAGCGGGGGGGAACACCGGGGAGCTGTTTTTT
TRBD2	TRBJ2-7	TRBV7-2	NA	CASSLDTGGSREQYF	TGTGCCAGCAGCTTAGATACGGGGGGGTCGAGGGAGCAGTACTTC
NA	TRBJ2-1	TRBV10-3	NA	CATQGQGGYNEQFF	TGTGCCACCCAAGGACAGGGAGGGTACAATGAGCAGTTCTTC
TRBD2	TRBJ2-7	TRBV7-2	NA	CASSLGAGGPNSEQYF	TGTGCCAGCAGCTTAGGGGCGGGGGGACCCAATTCCGAGCAGTACTTC
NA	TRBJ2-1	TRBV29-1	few	CSWSRYNEQFF	TGCTCCTGGTCCCGGTACAATGAGCAGTTCTTC
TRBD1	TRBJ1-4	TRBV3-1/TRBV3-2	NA	CASSPQDRGGEKLFF	TGTGCCAGCAGCCCGCAGGACAGGGGCGGTGAAAAACTGTTTTTT
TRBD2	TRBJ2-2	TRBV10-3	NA	CAISEQRGTGELFF	TGTGCCATCAGTGAGCAGCGGGGGACCGGGGAGCTGTTTTTT
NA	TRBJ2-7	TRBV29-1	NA	CSVELRTDYEQYF	TGCAGCGTTGAACTGAGAACAGACTACGAGCAGTACTTC
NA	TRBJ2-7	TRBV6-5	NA	CASSYSRGSSYEQYF	TGTGCCAGCAGTTACAGCAGGGGAAGCTCCTACGAGCAGTACTTC
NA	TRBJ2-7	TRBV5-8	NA	CATPPRGANYEQYF	TGTGCCACCCCGCCTCGAGGCGCAAACTACGAGCAGTACTTC
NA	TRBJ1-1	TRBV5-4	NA	CASSLSPRGMAEAFF	TGTGCCAGCAGCTTAAGTCCTCGGGGGATGGCTGAAGCTTTCTTT
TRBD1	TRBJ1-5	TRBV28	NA	CASSFSKGARGNQPQHF	TGTGCCAGCAGTTTTTCAAAGGGGGCGCGGGGAAATCAGCCCCAGCATTTT
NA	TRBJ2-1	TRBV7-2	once	CASSLRFSGEQFF	TGTGCCAGCAGCTTGAGATTTAGCGGCGAGCAGTTCTTC
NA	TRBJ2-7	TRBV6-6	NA	CASSYAGTPYF	TGTGCCAGCAGTTACGCGGGGACTCCGTACTTC
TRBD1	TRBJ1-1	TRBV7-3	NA	CASSPGDRRNTEAFF	TGTGCCAGCAGCCCCGGGGACAGGCGAAACACTGAAGCTTTCTTT
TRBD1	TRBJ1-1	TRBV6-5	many	CASSYGWDRGSEAFF	TGTGCCAGCAGTTACGGTTGGGACAGGGGGTCTGAAGCTTTCTTT
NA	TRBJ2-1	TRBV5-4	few	CASSLVLVSSYNEQFF	TGTGCCAGCAGCTTGGTTCTAGTGAGCTCCTACAATGAGCAGTTCTTC
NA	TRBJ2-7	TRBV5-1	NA	CASSWAGASYEQYF	TGCGCCAGCAGCTGGGCAGGGGCATCCTACGAGCAGTACTTC
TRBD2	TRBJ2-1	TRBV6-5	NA	CASTTGGARADEQFF	TGTGCCAGCACCACGGGGGGGGCCAGGGCCGATGAGCAGTTCTTC
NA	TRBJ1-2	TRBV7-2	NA	CASSHRATRANYGYTF	TGTGCCAGCAGCCACAGGGCTACACGAGCTAACTATGGCTACACCTTC
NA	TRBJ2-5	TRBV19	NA	CASHPGHPTQETQYF	TGTGCCAGCCATCCGGGACATCCCACCCAAGAGACCCAGTACTTC
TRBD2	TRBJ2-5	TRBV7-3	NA	CASSFSGEKTQYF	TGTGCCAGCAGCTTTAGCGGGGAGAAGACCCAGTACTTC
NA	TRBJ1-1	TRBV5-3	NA	CARSWGREGQSNTEAFF	TGTGCCAGAAGCTGGGGGCGGGAGGGACAATCGAACACTGAAGCTTTCTTT
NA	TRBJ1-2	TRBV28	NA	CASSSSNYGYTF	TGTGCCAGCAGTTCGAGTAACTATGGCTACACCTTC
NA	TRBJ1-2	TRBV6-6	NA	CASSSSRTANYGYTF	TGTGCCAGCAGTTCTTCTCGGACAGCAAACTATGGCTACACCTTC
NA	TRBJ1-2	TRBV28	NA	CASSLPTGNGYTF	TGTGCCAGCAGTTTACCCACAGGGAATGGCTACACCTTC
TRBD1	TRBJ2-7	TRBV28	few	CASSLIWGQAPYEQYF	TGTGCCAGCAGTTTGATTTGGGGACAGGCACCCTACGAGCAGTACTTC
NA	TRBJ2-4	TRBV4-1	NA	CASSPGGLAKNIQYF	TGCGCCAGCAGCCCGGGGGGCTTAGCCAAAAACATTCAGTACTTC
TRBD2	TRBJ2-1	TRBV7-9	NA	CASSSGGTSGGAHEQFF	TGTGCCAGCAGCTCCGGCGGGACTAGCGGGGGGGCCCATGAGCAGTTCTTC
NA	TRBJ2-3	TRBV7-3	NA	CASSDTRDTQYF	TGTGCCAGCAGCGACACAAGGGATACGCAGTATTTT
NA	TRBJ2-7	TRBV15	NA	CATSRVSSYEQYF	TGTGCCACCAGCAGGGTGAGCTCCTACGAGCAGTACTTC
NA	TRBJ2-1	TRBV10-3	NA	CAISGVGSWTYNEQFF	TGTGCCATCAGTGGAGTCGGGAGTTGGACCTACAATGAGCAGTTCTTC
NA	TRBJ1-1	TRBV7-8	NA	CASRQFMNTEAFF	TGTGCCAGCAGACAGTTCATGAACACTGAAGCTTTCTTT
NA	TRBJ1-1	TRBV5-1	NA	CASSLIVGGNTEAFF	TGCGCCAGCAGCTTAATAGTAGGGGGTAACACTGAAGCTTTCTTT
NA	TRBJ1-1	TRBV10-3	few	CAISERDSENTEAFF	TGTGCCATCAGTGAGCGCGACAGTGAGAACACTGAAGCTTTCTTT
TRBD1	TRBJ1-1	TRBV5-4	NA	CASSPGQGNTEAFF	TGTGCCAGCAGCCCGGGACAGGGCAACACTGAAGCTTTCTTT
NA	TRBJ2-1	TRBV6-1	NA	CASSERQSSYNEQFF	TGTGCCAGCAGTGAAAGACAGAGCTCCTACAATGAGCAGTTCTTC
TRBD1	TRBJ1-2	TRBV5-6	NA	CASREGTGANYGYTF	TGTGCCAGCAGAGAAGGGACAGGCGCGAACTATGGCTACACCTTC
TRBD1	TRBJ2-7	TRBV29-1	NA	CSVEDRQGSYEQYF	TGCAGCGTTGAAGATAGACAGGGATCCTACGAGCAGTACTTC
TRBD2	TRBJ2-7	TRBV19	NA	CASSSHTSGGNEQYF	TGTGCCAGTAGTAGCCATACTAGCGGAGGTAACGAGCAGTACTTC
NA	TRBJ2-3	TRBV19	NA	CASSPLDRSGDTQYF	TGTGCCAGTAGTCCATTAGACAGATCTGGGGATACGCAGTATTTT
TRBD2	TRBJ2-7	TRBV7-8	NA	CASSRGRTSGATKYEQYF	TGTGCCAGCAGCCGTGGGCGGACTAGCGGCGCTACGAAGTACGAGCAGTACTTC
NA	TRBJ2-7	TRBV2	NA	CASSVTAISYEQYF	TGTGCCAGCAGTGTAACAGCCATCTCCTACGAGCAGTACTTC
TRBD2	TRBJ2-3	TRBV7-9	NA	CASSISGAASDTQYF	TGTGCCAGCAGCATAAGCGGGGCGGCCTCAGATACGCAGTATTTT
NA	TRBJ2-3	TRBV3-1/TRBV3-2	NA	CASSQDYYTDTQYF	TGTGCCAGCAGCCAAGATTACTACACAGATACGCAGTATTTT
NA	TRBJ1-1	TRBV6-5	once	CASRGDGGNTEAFF	TGTGCCAGCAGGGGAGACGGGGGGAACACTGAAGCTTTCTTT
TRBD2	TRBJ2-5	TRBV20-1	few	CSASTGTSGGARETQYF	TGCAGTGCTAGTACCGGGACTAGCGGGGGGGCTAGGGAGACCCAGTACTTC